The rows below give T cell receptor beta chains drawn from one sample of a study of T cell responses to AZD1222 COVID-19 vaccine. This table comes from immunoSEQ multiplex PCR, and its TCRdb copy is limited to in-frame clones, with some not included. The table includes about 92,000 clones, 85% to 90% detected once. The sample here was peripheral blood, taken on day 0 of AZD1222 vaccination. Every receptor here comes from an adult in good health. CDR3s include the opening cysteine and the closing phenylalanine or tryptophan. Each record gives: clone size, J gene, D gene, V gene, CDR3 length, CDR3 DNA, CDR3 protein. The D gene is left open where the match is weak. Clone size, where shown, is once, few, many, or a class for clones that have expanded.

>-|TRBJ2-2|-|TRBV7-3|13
TGTGCCAGCTCGGGTGGGGATGGCGGGGAGCTGTTTTTT
CASSGGDGGELFF
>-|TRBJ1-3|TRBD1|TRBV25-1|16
TGTGCCAGCAGTGATCCCGGGACAGCCTCTGGAAACACCATATATTTT
CASSDPGTASGNTIYF
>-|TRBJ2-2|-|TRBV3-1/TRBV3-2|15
TGTGCCAGCAGCCAAGGGGTGTGGAACACCGGGGAGCTGTTTTTT
CASSQGVWNTGELFF
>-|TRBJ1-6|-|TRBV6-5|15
TGTGCCAGCAGTTATTACCAGGGGATTAATTCACCCCTCCACTTT
CASSYYQGINSPLHF
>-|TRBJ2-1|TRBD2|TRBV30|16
TGTGCCTGGAGGGGTTCGTCTAGCGGGGACCACAATGAGCAGTTCTTC
CAWRGSSSGDHNEQFF
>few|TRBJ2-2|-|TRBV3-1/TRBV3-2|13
TGTGCCAGCAGCCAGGTGAACACCGGGGAGCTGTTTTTT
CASSQVNTGELFF
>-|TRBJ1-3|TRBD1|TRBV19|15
TGTGCCAGTACCCCGGACAGGGGGCGTGTAAACACCATATATTTT
CASTPDRGRVNTIYF
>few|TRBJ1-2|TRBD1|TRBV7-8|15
TGTGCCAGCAGCTTCCGTGACAGGGGGGAAAATGGCTACACCTTC
CASSFRDRGENGYTF
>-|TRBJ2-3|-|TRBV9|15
TGTGCCAGCAGCGTAGGGCCGATACGGGAAGATACGCAGTATTTT
CASSVGPIREDTQYF
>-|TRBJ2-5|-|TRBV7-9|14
TGTGCCAGCAGCCCAATTCGACGGCAAGAGACCCAGTACTTC
CASSPIRRQETQYF
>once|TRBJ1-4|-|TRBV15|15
TGTGCCACCAGCAGAGACGGGAAGGCTAATGAAAAACTGTTTTTT
CATSRDGKANEKLFF
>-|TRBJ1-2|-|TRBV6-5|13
TGTGCCAGCAGTTACTCGAAAATAGCCTTGGCCACCTTC
CASSYSKIALATF
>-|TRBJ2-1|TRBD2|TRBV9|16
TGTGCCAGCAGCGTAGCCAGCGGGAGATTTATGGATGAGCAGTTCTTC
CASSVASGRFMDEQFF
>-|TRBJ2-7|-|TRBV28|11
TGTGCCAGCAGTCCAAGGAGGGAGCAGTACTTC
CASSPRREQYF
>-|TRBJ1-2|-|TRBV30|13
TGTGCCTGGAGTGTAGGGACGGTCTATGGCTACACCTTC
CAWSVGTVYGYTF
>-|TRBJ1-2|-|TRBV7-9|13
TGTGCCAGCAGCTTAGACATTTCCTATGGCTACACCTTC
CASSLDISYGYTF
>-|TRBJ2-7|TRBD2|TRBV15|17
TGTGCCACCAGCAGAGATCTGGCGGGAGGGTATTTTTACGAGCAGTACTTC
CATSRDLAGGYFYEQYF
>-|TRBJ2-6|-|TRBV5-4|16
TGTGCCAGCAGCTTTACCGGGGGCGGGAGGGCCAACGTCCTGACTTTC
CASSFTGGGRANVLTF
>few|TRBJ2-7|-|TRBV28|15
TGTGCCAGCAGTCCCCTGGCGGGCAGGACCTACGAGCAGTACTTC
CASSPLAGRTYEQYF
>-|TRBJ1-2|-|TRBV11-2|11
TGTGCCAGCAGCCCCGTCGAGGGCTACACCTTC
CASSPVEGYTF
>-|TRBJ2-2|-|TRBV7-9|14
TGTGCCAGCACCAGACTAGGTATCACCGGGGAGCTGTTTTTT
CASTRLGITGELFF
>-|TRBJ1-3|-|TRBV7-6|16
TGTGCCAGCAGCGTCCTCTCCAGGGAAATCGGAAACACCATATATTTT
CASSVLSREIGNTIYF
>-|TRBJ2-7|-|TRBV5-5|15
TGTGCCAGCAGCTTGGGCCAGATTAATTCCTACGAGCAGTACTTC
CASSLGQINSYEQYF
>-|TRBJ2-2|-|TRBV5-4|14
TGTGCCAGCAGCCTAGCGTCGAACACCGGGGAGCTGTTTTTT
CASSLASNTGELFF